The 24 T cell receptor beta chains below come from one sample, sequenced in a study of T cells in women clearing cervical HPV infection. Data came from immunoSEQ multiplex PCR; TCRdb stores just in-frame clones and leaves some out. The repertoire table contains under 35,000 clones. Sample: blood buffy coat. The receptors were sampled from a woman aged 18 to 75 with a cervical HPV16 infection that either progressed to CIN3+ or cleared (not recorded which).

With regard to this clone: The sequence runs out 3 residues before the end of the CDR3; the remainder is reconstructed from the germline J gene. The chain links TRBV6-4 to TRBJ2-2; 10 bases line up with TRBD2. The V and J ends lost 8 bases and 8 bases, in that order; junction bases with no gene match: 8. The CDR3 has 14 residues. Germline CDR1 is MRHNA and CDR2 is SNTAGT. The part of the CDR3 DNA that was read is TGTGCCAGCTCCGGGACTAGCGAAGGTGGGGAG. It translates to CASSGTSEGGE. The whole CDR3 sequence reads CASSGTSEGGELFF.

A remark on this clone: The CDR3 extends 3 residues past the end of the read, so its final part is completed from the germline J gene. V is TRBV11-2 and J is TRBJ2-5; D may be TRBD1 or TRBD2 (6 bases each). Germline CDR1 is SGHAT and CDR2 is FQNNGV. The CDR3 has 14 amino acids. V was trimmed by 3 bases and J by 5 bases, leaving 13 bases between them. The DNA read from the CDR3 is TGTGCCAGCAGCTTCAACCAGGGGAGGGAGACC. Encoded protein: CASSFNQGRET. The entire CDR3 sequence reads CASSFNQGRETQYF.

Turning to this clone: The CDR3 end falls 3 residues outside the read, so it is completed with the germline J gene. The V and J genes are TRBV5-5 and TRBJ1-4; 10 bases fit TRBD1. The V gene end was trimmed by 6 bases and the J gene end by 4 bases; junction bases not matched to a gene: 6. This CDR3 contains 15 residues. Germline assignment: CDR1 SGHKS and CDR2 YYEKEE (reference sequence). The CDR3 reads CASIIGDRGNEKLFF. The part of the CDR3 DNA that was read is TGTGCCAGCATCATTGGGGACAGGGGTAATGAAAAA.

The part of the CDR3 DNA that was read is TGCAGTGCTAGAGTCAAACAGGCATATAGCAATCAGCCC. Translation: CSARVKQAYSNQP. In full, the CDR3 is CSARVKQAYSNQPQHF. The V and J genes are TRBV20-1 and TRBJ1-5; maybe TRBD1 (5 bases). The read ends 3 residues shy of where the CDR3 ends; the end is completed using the germline J gene. The CDR3 totals 16 residues. Germline-derived CDR1 and CDR2 are DFQATT and SNEGSKA (reference sequence). Trimming shortened V by 1 base and J by 0 bases, and 13 bases separated the two germline ends.

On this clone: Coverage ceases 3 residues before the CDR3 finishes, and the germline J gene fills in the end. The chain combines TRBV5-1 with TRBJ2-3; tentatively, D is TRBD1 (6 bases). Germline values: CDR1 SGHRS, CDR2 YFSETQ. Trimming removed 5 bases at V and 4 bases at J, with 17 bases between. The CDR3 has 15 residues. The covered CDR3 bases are TGCGCCAGCAGAGGCACAGGGCATAAGGCAGATACG. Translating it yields CASRGTGHKADT. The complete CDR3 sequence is CASRGTGHKADTQYF.

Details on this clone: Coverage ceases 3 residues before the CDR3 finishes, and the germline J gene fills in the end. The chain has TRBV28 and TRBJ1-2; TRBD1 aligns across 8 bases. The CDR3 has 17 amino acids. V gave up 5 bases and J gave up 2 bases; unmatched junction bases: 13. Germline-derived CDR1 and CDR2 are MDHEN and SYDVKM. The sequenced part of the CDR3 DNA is TGTGCCAGCAGTCACCCCCCCGGACAGGGCCCGAACTATGGC. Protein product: CASSHPPGQGPNYG. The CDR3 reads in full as CASSHPPGQGPNYGYTF.

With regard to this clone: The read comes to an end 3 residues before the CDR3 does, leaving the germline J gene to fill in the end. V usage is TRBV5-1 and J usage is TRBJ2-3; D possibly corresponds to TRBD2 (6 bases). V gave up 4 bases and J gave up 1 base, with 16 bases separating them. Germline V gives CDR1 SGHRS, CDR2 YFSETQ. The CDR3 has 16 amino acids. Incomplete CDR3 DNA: TGCGCCAGCAGCCTAAGCGGGTCCCTCGGCACAGATACG. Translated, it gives CASSLSGSLGTDT. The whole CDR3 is CASSLSGSLGTDTQYF.

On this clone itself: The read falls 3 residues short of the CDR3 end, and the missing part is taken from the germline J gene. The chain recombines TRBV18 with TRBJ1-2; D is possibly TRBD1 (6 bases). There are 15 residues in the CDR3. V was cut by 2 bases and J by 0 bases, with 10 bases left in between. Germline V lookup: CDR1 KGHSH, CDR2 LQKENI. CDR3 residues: CASSPAGAANYGYTF. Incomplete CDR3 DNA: TGTGCCAGCTCACCAGCAGGGGCCGCTAACTATGGC. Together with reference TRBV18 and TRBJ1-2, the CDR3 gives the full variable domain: NAGVMQNPRHLVRRRGQEARLRCSPMKGHSHVYWYRQLPEEGLKFMVYLQKENIIDESGMPKERFSAEFPKEGPSILRIQQVVRGDSAAYFCASSPAGAANYGYTFGSGTRLTVV.

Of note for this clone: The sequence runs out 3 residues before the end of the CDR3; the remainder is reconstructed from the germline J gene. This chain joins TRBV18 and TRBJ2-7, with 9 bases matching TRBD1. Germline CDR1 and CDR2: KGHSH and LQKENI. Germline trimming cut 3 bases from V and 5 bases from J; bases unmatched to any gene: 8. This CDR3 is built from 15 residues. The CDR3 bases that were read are TGTGCCAGCTCACCCGGGGACGGGACAGGGAACGAG. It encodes CASSPGDGTGNE. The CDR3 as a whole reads CASSPGDGTGNEQYF.

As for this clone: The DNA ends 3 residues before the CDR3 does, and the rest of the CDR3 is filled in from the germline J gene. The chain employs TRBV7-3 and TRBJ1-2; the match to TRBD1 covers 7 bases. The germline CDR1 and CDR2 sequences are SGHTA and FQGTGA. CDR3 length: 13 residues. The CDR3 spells CASSLRQGDGYTF. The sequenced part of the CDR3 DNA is TGTGCCAGCAGCTTAAGGCAGGGGGACGGC.

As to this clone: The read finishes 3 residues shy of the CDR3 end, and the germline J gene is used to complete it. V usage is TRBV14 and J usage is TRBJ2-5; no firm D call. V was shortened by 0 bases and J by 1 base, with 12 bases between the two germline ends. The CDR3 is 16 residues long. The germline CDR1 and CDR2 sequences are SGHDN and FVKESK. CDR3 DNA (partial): TGTGCCAGCAGCCAAGAATCATCCAGATTCCAAGAGACC. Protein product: CASSQESSRFQET. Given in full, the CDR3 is CASSQESSRFQETQYF.

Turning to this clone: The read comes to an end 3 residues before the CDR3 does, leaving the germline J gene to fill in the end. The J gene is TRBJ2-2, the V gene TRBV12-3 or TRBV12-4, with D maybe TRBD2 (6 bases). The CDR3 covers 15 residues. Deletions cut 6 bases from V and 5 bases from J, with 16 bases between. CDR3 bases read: TGTGCCAGCAGCCGCGGGGCAGGGCGAACCGGGGAG. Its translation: CASSRGAGRTGE. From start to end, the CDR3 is CASSRGAGRTGELFF.

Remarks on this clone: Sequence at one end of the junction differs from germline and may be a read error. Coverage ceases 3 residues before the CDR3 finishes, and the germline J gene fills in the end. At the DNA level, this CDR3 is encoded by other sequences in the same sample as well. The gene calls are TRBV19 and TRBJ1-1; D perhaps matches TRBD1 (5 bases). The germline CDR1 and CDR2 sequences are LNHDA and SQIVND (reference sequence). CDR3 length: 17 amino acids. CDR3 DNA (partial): TGTGCCAGTAGTATAGGGCAGGGAGCAGTCATGAACACTGAG. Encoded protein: CASSIGQGAVMNTE. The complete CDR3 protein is CASSIGQGAVMNTEAFF.

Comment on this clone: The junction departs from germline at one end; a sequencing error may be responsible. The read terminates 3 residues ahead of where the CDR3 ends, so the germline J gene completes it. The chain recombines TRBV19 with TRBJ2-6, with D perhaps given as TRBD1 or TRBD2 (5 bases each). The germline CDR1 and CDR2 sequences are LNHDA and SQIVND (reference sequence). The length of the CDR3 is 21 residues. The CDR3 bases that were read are TGTGCCAGTAGCATAGGTCCTTATAAGAGGGGCCTACGCCCTGGGGCCAACGTC. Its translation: CASSIGPYKRGLRPGANV. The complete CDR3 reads CASSIGPYKRGLRPGANVLTF.

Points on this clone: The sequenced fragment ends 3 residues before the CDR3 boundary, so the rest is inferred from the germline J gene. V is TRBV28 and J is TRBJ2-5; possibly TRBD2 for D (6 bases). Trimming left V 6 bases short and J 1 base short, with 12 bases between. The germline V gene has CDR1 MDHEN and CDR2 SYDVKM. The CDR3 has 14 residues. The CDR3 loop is CASSPTSLQETQYF. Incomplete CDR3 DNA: TGTGCCAGCAGCCCAACTAGCCTCCAAGAGACC.

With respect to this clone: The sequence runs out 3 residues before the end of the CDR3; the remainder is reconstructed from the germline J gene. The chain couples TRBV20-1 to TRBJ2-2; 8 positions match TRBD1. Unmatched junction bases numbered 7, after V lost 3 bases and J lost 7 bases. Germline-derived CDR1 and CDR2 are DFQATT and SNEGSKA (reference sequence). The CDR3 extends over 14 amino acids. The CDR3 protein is CSASSGGNGGELFF. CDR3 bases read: TGCAGTGCTAGTTCAGGGGGCAACGGCGGGGAG.

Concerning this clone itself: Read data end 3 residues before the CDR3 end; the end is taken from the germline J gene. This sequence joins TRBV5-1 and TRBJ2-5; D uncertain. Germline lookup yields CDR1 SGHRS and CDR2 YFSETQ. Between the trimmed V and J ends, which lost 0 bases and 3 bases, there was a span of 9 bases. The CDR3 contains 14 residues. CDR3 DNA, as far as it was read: TGCGCCAGCAGCTTGGGTTCAGGAGAAGAGACC. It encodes CASSLGSGEET. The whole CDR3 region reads CASSLGSGEETQYF.

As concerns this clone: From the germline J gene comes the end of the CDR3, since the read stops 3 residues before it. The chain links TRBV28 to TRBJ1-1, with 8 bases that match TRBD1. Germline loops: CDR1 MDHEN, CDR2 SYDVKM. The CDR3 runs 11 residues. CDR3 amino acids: CASKIQGGAFF. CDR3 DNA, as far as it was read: TGTGCCAGCAAGATACAGGGGGGA.

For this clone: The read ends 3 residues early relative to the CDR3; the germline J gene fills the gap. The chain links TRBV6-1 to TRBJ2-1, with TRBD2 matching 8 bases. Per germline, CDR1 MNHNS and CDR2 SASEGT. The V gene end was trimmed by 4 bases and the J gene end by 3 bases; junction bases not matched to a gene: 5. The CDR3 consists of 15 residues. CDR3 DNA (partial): TGTGCCAGCAGTGTCACTAGCGGAGACTACAATGAG. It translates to CASSVTSGDYNE. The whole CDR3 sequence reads CASSVTSGDYNEQFF.

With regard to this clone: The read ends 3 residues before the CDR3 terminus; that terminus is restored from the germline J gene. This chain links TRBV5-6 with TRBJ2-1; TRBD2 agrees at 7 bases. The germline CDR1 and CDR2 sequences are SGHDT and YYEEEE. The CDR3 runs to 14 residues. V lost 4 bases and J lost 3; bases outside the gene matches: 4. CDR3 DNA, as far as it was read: TGTGCCAGCAGCAGAAGGGACTACTACAATGAG. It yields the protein CASSRRDYYNE. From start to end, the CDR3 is CASSRRDYYNEQFF.

The CDR3 protein is CASSSRTGSLYEQYF. Partial CDR3 DNA: TGTGCCAGCAGTTCGAGGACAGGGTCCCTCTACGAG. This chain links TRBV28 with TRBJ2-7; 8 bases match TRBD1. The read halts 3 residues ahead of the CDR3 end, with the missing end drawn from the germline J gene. Looked up from germline, CDR1 is MDHEN and CDR2 is SYDVKM. The CDR3 sequence is 15 residues long. Germline trimming cut 4 bases from V and 3 bases from J; bases unmatched to any gene: 8. Drawing the rest from reference TRBV28 and TRBJ2-7, the complete variable domain is DVKVTQSSRYLVKRTGEKVFLECVQDMDHENMFWYRQDPGLGLRLIYFSYDVKMKEKGDIPEGYSVSREKKERFSLILESASTNQTSMYLCASSSRTGSLYEQYFGPGTRLTVT.

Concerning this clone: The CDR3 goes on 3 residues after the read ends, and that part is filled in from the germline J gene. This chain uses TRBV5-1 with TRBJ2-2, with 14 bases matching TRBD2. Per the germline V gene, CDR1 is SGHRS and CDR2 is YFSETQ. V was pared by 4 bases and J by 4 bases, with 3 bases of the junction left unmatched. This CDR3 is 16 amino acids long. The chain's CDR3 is CASSGGLAGVTGELFF. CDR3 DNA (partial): TGCGCCAGCAGCGGGGGACTAGCGGGGGTCACCGGGGAG.

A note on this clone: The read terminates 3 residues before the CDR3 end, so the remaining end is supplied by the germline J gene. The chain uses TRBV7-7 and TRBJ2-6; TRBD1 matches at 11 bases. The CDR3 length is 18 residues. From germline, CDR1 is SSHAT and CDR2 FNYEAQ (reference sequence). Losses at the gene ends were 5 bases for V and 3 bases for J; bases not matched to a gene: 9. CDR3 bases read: TGTGCCAGCAGCCTCCGGGACAGGGGGAGAAATGGGGCCAACGTC. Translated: CASSLRDRGRNGANV. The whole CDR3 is CASSLRDRGRNGANVLTF.

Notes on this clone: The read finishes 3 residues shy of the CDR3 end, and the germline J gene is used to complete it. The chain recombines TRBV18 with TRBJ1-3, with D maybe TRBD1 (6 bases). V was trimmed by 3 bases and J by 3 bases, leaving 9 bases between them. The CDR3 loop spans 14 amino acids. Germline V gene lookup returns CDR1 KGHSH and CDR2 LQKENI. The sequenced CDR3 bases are TGTGCCAGCTCACCCGGGGGGCTTGGAAACACC. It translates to CASSPGGLGNT. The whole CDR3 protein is CASSPGGLGNTIYF.